The 18 T cell receptor beta chains below were found in one sample sequenced in a study of post-analysis software for immune sequencing data. Study outcomes and limitations: Compared with controls, patients had more of roughly 5 TRBV segments, including TRBV5-6, TRBV5-1 and TRBV20-1.

No cognate antigen is known for these TCRs. Unique molecular identifiers were present in the TCR beta cDNA libraries. TCRdb analysed the PCR reads with MiXCR anew, one entry per CDR3 protein. The sample consists of about 820,000 distinct CDR3 sequences, about 53% of them appearing once. The specimen sequenced was blood. Receptors originate from a girl aged 10 to 17 with multiple sclerosis.

The rearrangement links TRBV29-1 to TRBJ1-2; D uncertain. Germline CDR1 SQVTM, CDR2 ANQGSEA. CDR3 length equals 15 residues. The V end was cut by 1 base, the J end by 5 bases, with 17 bases between. The CDR3 protein is CSVEAEQRIPYGYTF. The CDR3 DNA follows: TGCAGCGTTGAAGCCGAACAGCGGATTCCTTATGGCTACACCTTC.

The V gene is TRBV7-9, the J gene TRBJ1-1, with D maybe TRBD1 (5 bases). The length of the CDR3 is 13 residues. Germline values: CDR1 SEHNR, CDR2 FQNEAQ (reference sequence). The V end lost 8 bases, the J end lost 2 bases, and 12 bases lay between the germline ends. The CDR3: CASGPTDNTEAFF. The CDR3 DNA reads TGTGCCAGCGGCCCGACAGACAACACTGAAGCTTTCTTT.

The chain couples TRBV20-1 to TRBJ1-2, with no clear D. Germline-derived CDR1 and CDR2 are DFQATT and SNEGSKA (reference sequence). V gave up 6 bases and J gave up 4 bases, with 12 bases separating them. The CDR3 covers 12 residues. The CDR3: CSALLRGYGYTF. The CDR3, as DNA: TGCAGTGCCTTACTGCGCGGCTATGGCTACACCTTC.

This clonotype was counted a few times. V gene TRBV6-4 combines with J gene TRBJ2-7, with 11 bases aligning to TRBD2. Trimming took 5 bases from V and 0 from J; bases not matched to a gene: 3. This CDR3 spans 15 amino acids. CDR1 is MRHNA, CDR2 SNTAGT, per germline. The CDR3 sequence: CASSKTSGTSYEQYF. CDR3 nucleotides: TGTGCCAGCAGTAAGACTAGCGGGACCTCCTACGAGCAGTACTTC.

The V and J genes are TRBV7-2 and TRBJ2-5, with D uncertain. The CDR3 is 14 residues long. With 1 base removed from V and 7 bases from J, the gap between germline ends came to 13 bases. CDR1 is SGHTA, CDR2 FQGNSA, per germline. The CDR3 DNA follows: TGTGCCAGCAGCTTAGTTCCTCCGCCCTCGACCCAGTACTTC. Translated, it gives CASSLVPPPSTQYF.

This chain uses TRBV7-3 with TRBJ2-1; no reliable D call. Trimming pared 1 base from V and 9 bases from J, leaving 10 bases between. Germline CDR1 SGHTA, CDR2 FQGTGA. This CDR3 is 13 amino acids long. CDR3 protein: CASSLNPGAEQFF. The CDR3 DNA follows: TGTGCCAGCAGCTTAAACCCGGGTGCTGAGCAGTTCTTC.

This chain uses TRBV6-5 with TRBJ2-5; D gene uncertain. V was pared by 6 bases and J by 5 bases, with 13 bases between. The CDR3 runs to 13 residues. Germline V CDR1 and CDR2: MNHEY, SVGAGI. The DNA of the CDR3 is TGTGCCAGCAGCCGGGCCGGGTGGGAGACCCAGTACTTC. As protein: CASSRAGWETQYF.

The chain couples TRBV3-1 to TRBJ2-7; 10 positions agree with TRBD1. Germline V gene sequence: CDR1 LGHDT, CDR2 YNNKEL (reference sequence). Losses at the gene ends were 0 bases for V and 4 bases for J; bases not matched to a gene: 6. This CDR3 contains 16 residues. The CDR3 nucleotides read TGTGCCAGCAGCCAAGATGTGACAGGGGGCTCGTACGAGCAGTACTTC. It yields the protein CASSQDVTGGSYEQYF.

The chain carries TRBV12-3 or TRBV12-4 and TRBJ2-5; possibly TRBD2 for D (5 bases). The CDR3 consists of 13 residues. Trimming took off 2 bases at V and 5 bases at J, with 9 bases between the two ends. For the CDR3, the DNA is TGTGCCAGCAGTTTATGGGAGTTGGAGACCCAGTACTTC. It is translated as CASSLWELETQYF.

The chain recombines TRBV6-1 with TRBJ2-5; D is unclear. There are 14 residues in the CDR3. Germline lookup yields CDR1 MNHNS and CDR2 SASEGT. Deletions cut 2 bases from V and 2 bases from J, with 9 bases between. The CDR3 DNA reads as TGTGCCAGCAGTGAATCGAGACTTCAAGAGACCCAGTACTTC. Its protein is CASSESRLQETQYF.

In its sample, this clonotype was seen once. The chain employs TRBV6-5 and TRBJ2-3; D gene unclear. The CDR3 spans 14 residues. In germline, CDR1 is MNHEY, CDR2 SVGAGI. Trimming removed 6 bases from V and 0 bases from J, with 10 bases in between. As DNA, the CDR3 is TGTGCCAGCAGCCGCCCGGGCAGCACAGATACGCAGTATTTT. This sequence encodes CASSRPGSTDTQYF.

This clonotype was seen a few times. V and J are TRBV5-1 and TRBJ1-2; TRBD1 aligns across 10 bases. Germline CDR1 is SGHRS and CDR2 is YFSETQ. This CDR3 contains 17 residues. Trimming at V came to 0 bases and at J to 0 bases, leaving 5 bases not matched to a gene. This CDR3 reads CASSLGQGARANYGYTF. DNA for the CDR3: TGCGCCAGCAGCTTGGGACAGGGGGCGCGGGCTAACTATGGCTACACCTTC.

The CDR3 is CASSLRRMTYNEQFF. The CDR3 DNA is TGTGCCAGCAGCCTTAGGAGGATGACCTACAATGAGCAGTTCTTC. This chain connects TRBV5-5 to TRBJ2-1; tentatively, D is TRBD2 (5 bases). This CDR3 spans 15 amino acids. Trimming removed 4 bases at V and 2 bases at J, with 13 bases between. The V gene's germline CDR1 is SGHKS and CDR2 YYEKEE (reference sequence).

The gene calls are TRBV20-1 and TRBJ2-3; D unclear. Trimming left V 0 bases short and J 0 bases short, with 7 bases between. The CDR3 loop spans 14 amino acids. The germline gives CDR1 DFQATT, CDR2 SNEGSKA (reference sequence). CDR3 residues: CSARDLISTDTQYF. CDR3 DNA: TGCAGTGCTAGAGATTTGATTAGCACAGATACGCAGTATTTT.

The chain couples TRBV5-1 to TRBJ2-1; 10 positions agree with TRBD2. The CDR3 sequence is 17 residues long. Germline trimming cut 0 bases from V and 5 bases from J; bases unmatched to any gene: 8. The V gene's germline CDR1 is SGHRS and CDR2 YFSETQ. Here the CDR3 reads CASSLVPAGGPNNEQFF. As DNA, the CDR3 is TGCGCCAGCAGCTTGGTCCCAGCGGGAGGGCCAAACAATGAGCAGTTCTTC.

The rearrangement uses TRBV15 and TRBJ2-1; 10 nucleotides match TRBD2. The germline V gene encodes CDR1 LNHNV and CDR2 YYDKDF (reference sequence). The junction had 4 bases not matched to a gene; V was cut back by 0 bases and J by 8 bases. The CDR3 covers 15 residues. CDR3 DNA sequence: TGTGCCACCAGCAGAGATTCCGGGACTAGCGATGAGCAGTTCTTC. This encodes CATSRDSGTSDEQFF.

This clonotype was seen just once. One end of the junction is discordant with germline, which a read error may explain. The rearrangement joins TRBV12-3 or TRBV12-4 to TRBJ2-1, with D possibly being TRBD2 (5 bases). Gene TRBJ2-7 matches the end of the DNA better, so the J call may be wrong. The CDR3 is made up of 15 amino acids. CDR3 bases: TGTACCAGCGGCAAACCAACAAGGACCGGTGACGAGCAGTACTTC. It encodes CTSGKPTRTGDEQYF.

This rearrangement joins TRBV12-3 or TRBV12-4 to TRBJ2-5; TRBD2 matches 13 bases. The V gene end was trimmed by 6 bases and the J gene end by 5 bases; junction bases not matched to a gene: 12. The length of the CDR3 is 17 residues. The CDR3: CASRPYRGLAGLETQYF. Written as DNA, the CDR3 is TGTGCCAGCAGACCCTATAGGGGACTAGCGGGATTGGAGACCCAGTACTTC.